These T cell receptor beta chains were read from a single sample in a study of blood T cell repertoires in COVID-19. The protocol was immunoSEQ multiplex PCR, while the TCRdb copy is restricted to in-frame clones and leaves out a portion. The sample holds 130,000 to 150,000 clones; around nine tenths are singletons and the top ten take approximately 2.4%. Input material: peripheral blood. These receptors came from a human donor in a cohort sampled during active COVID-19. Both conserved end residues are part of each CDR3. D genes are given only for firm matches. Size values are once, few and many counts, or a class for expanded clones, and some rows have none.

v_call	d_call	clone_size	j_call	cdr3_nt	cdr3_aa
TRBV18	TRBD2	.	TRBJ2-7	TGTGCCAGCTCACCGCAAACGGGGGGGCTAGGTTACGAGCAGTACTTC	CASSPQTGGLGYEQYF
TRBV7-9	.	.	TRBJ1-5	TGTGCCAGCAGCTTAGACTTTGGGGGGGGGAATCAGCCCCAGCATTTT	CASSLDFGGGNQPQHF
TRBV30	.	.	TRBJ1-1	TGTGCCTGGAGTTCTGACAGGATTAACACTGAAGCTTTCTTT	CAWSSDRINTEAFF
TRBV27	TRBD2	.	TRBJ2-5	TGTGCCAGCAGTTTCCTTCGCGGGGGGGCGGAAGAGACCCAGTACTTC	CASSFLRGGAEETQYF
TRBV7-3	.	once	TRBJ2-1	TGTGCCAGCAGCTTCGTGGGGGGTGGGCCGGGTGAGCAGTTCTTC	CASSFVGGGPGEQFF
TRBV5-6	TRBD2	.	TRBJ2-7	TGTGCCAGCACCCACTTGGGACTAAGAGATTACGAGCAGTACTTC	CASTHLGLRDYEQYF
TRBV27	TRBD2	.	TRBJ2-3	TGTGCCAGCAGTCTCAGCGGGGGGGCAGGAGATACGCAGTATTTT	CASSLSGGAGDTQYF
TRBV24-1	TRBD1	few	TRBJ1-5	TGTGCCACCTCCGGACAGGGCAGTCAGCCCCAGCATTTT	CATSGQGSQPQHF
TRBV10-1	TRBD2	.	TRBJ2-1	TGCGCCAGCAGCGACTCGGGACTAGCGAGTAGCTCCTACAATGAGCAGTTCTTC	CASSDSGLASSSYNEQFF
TRBV4-3	.	once	TRBJ2-2	TGCGCCAGCAGCCCGTTGGGCCGATCCGGGGAGCTGTTTTTT	CASSPLGRSGELFF
TRBV6-1	.	.	TRBJ1-1	TGTGCCAGCAGTGATGTTTTCGGCACTGAAGCTTTCTTT	CASSDVFGTEAFF
TRBV6-2/TRBV6-3	TRBD2	.	TRBJ2-1	TGTGCCAGCAGCCTTTGGACTAGCGGGAGAAATGAGCAGTTCTTC	CASSLWTSGRNEQFF
TRBV4-1	.	.	TRBJ1-1	TGCGCCAGCAGCCTCACTTCCGCCACGAACACTGAAGCTTTCTTT	CASSLTSATNTEAFF
TRBV25-1	TRBD1	.	TRBJ1-5	TGTGCCAGCAGTGATGGGACAGGGAATCAGCCCCAGCATTTT	CASSDGTGNQPQHF
TRBV29-1	TRBD2	.	TRBJ2-1	TGCAGCGTTGACTCGCGGGGGGGCCTCAATGAGCAGTTCTTC	CSVDSRGGLNEQFF
TRBV6-2/TRBV6-3	.	.	TRBJ1-5	TGTGCCAGCAGTTACCGCTCAGACAGGTTACAGCCCCAGCATTTT	CASSYRSDRLQPQHF
TRBV29-1	.	once	TRBJ1-1	TGCAGCGCCATCAGGGAAATTAACACTGAAGCTTTCTTT	CSAIREINTEAFF
TRBV6-1	.	.	TRBJ1-2	TGTGCCAGCAGTGAACCTTTGGGGCCCCACTATGGCTACACCTTC	CASSEPLGPHYGYTF
TRBV21-1	.	.	TRBJ1-2	TGTGCCAGCAGCAAAAGGGCTTTCTCAGGGGGCGGTGGCTACACCTTC	CASSKRAFSGGGGYTF
TRBV19	.	.	TRBJ1-6	TGTGCCAGTAGTTTCCGACAGGAGAGCTCCTATAATTCACCCCTCCACTTT	CASSFRQESSYNSPLHF
TRBV6-6	.	.	TRBJ2-7	TGTGCCACTTACGAGGGGGTCTCCTACGAGCAGTACTTC	CATYEGVSYEQYF
TRBV4-3	.	.	TRBJ2-3	TGCGCCAGCAGCCAAGACAGGGGAATGGGCACAGATACGCAGTATTTT	CASSQDRGMGTDTQYF
TRBV7-8	TRBD1	.	TRBJ1-2	TGTGCCAGCAGCCCCCGGGGGGGAGGACAGGACTATGGCTACACCTTC	CASSPRGGGQDYGYTF
TRBV10-3	TRBD1	.	TRBJ1-5	TGTGCCATCAGTTCGGACAGGGGGGCTCAGCCCCAGCATTTT	CAISSDRGAQPQHF
TRBV7-6	TRBD1	.	TRBJ1-1	TGTGCCAGCAGCTTAGCAACCGGGACAGGTCGGTTTCACACTGAAGCTTTCTTT	CASSLATGTGRFHTEAFF
TRBV19	.	.	TRBJ2-1	TGTGCCAGTAGTATCCTCGGCGGGGAGATGTCAGGGAATGAGCAGTTCTTC	CASSILGGEMSGNEQFF
TRBV9	.	.	TRBJ1-4	TGTGCCAGCAGCCCAAGGGGTCGGGTCTGGGAAAATGAAAAACTGTTTTTT	CASSPRGRVWENEKLFF
TRBV6-6	.	.	TRBJ1-1	TGTGCCAGCAGTTACTCTGGGACACGGAACACTGAAGCTTTCTTT	CASSYSGTRNTEAFF
TRBV4-1	.	.	TRBJ1-1	TGCGCCAGCATCCAAACCCCACAAGCGACGAACACTGAAGCTTTCTTT	CASIQTPQATNTEAFF
TRBV2	TRBD1	.	TRBJ1-6	TGTGCCAGCAGGCGGGACAGCTCCTATAATTCACCCCTCCACTTT	CASRRDSSYNSPLHF
TRBV4-2	TRBD1	.	TRBJ2-2	TGTGCCAGCAGCCAAGGACAGGGGGCGATCACCGGGGAGCTGTTTTTT	CASSQGQGAITGELFF
TRBV11-2	TRBD1	few	TRBJ2-3	TGTGCCAGCAGCTTAGTTTGGACCGGGACAGGGAATACAGATACGCAGTATTTT	CASSLVWTGTGNTDTQYF
TRBV5-1	TRBD2	.	TRBJ2-3	TGCGCCAGTAGACAGAGCGGGGGTTCTAGCGTTGATACGCAGTATTTT	CASRQSGGSSVDTQYF